This entry lists 27 T cell receptor beta chains sequenced from one sample in a study of shared clonotypes between healthy human individuals. Generated by immunoSEQ multiplex PCR, the TCRdb table keeps only in-frame clones and is missing some. The sample has around 600,000 clones; approximately 95% are singletons. Naive CD8 isolation took CD45RO-negative cells positively selected for CCR7 and excluded terminally differentiated effector memory CD45RA+ cells. What was sequenced was naive CD8+ T cells sorted from blood. The receptor set was obtained from a woman in her 30s in good health.

V gene TRBV2 combines with J gene TRBJ1-2; the D gene is possibly TRBD1 (5 bases). Germline V CDR1 and CDR2: SNHLY, FYNNEI. This CDR3 contains 12 residues. The germline V and J ends were trimmed by 8 bases and 8 bases, with 15 bases remaining between them. The CDR3 DNA follows: TGTGCCAGCGAGGGGCGGGGTCGCGGCTACACCTTC. It encodes CASEGRGRGYTF.

Worth noting for this clone: The sample contains more than one DNA sequence encoding this CDR3. This chain connects TRBV19 to TRBJ2-7; a possible D gene is TRBD2 (6 bases). The CDR3 length is 14 residues. In germline, CDR1 is LNHDA, CDR2 SQIVND (reference sequence). V lost 1 base, J lost 2 bases, and 9 bases lay in between. Here the CDR3 DNA reads TGTGCCAGTAGTATAGCAGGAGGGACCTACGAGCAGTACTTC. Its protein product is CASSIAGGTYEQYF.

This clone was recorded only once. This chain links TRBV15 with TRBJ1-4; D might be TRBD1 (6 bases). The CDR3 length is 15 residues. V lost 5 bases and J lost 8, with 18 bases in between. From germline, CDR1 is LNHNV and CDR2 YYDKDF (reference sequence). CDR3 in DNA: TGTGCCACCAGCCCGGTGGGGGGGCCTCGGGAAAAACTGTTTTTT. It encodes CATSPVGGPREKLFF.

The V call is TRBV14, the J call TRBJ2-7, with D maybe TRBD2 (5 bases). The CDR3 runs 11 residues. V lost 6 bases, J lost 3 bases, and 6 bases lay in between. Per the germline V gene, CDR1 is SGHDN and CDR2 is FVKESK. CDR3 protein: CASRGSYEQYF. In nucleotides, the CDR3 is TGTGCCAGCAGGGGGAGCTACGAGCAGTACTTC.

This clone was detected once. The J gene is TRBJ1-1, the V gene TRBV28, with unresolved D. This CDR3 comprises 17 residues. Germline assignment: CDR1 MDHEN and CDR2 SYDVKM. With 4 bases removed from V and 1 base from J, the gap between germline ends came to 19 bases. CDR3 residues: CASSSLLHGNKNTEAFF. CDR3 sequence (DNA): TGTGCCAGCAGTTCTCTCCTGCATGGCAATAAGAACACTGAAGCTTTCTTT.

The rearrangement links TRBV27 to TRBJ2-1, with D hard to call. V lost 6 bases and J 5 bases, leaving 17 bases between the germline ends. Germline V gives CDR1 MNHEY, CDR2 SMNVEV (reference sequence). This CDR3 region has 15 residues. In DNA, the CDR3 is TGTGCCAGCAGCCTGGGCCCAGTACCTCACAATGAGCAGTTCTTC. Its protein product is CASSLGPVPHNEQFF.

The V and J genes are TRBV11-2 and TRBJ2-5, with D uncertain. The V gene's germline CDR1 is SGHAT and CDR2 FQNNGV. The CDR3 runs 13 residues. V was clipped by 5 bases and J by 8 bases, with 15 bases between them. The CDR3 region is CASSHHLDGTQYF. DNA for the CDR3: TGTGCCAGCAGCCATCACCTCGACGGCACCCAGTACTTC.

The CDR3 loop is CASSIWGSSNQPQHF. CDR3 in DNA: TGTGCCAGTAGTATATGGGGGAGCAGCAATCAGCCCCAGCATTTT. J is TRBJ1-5 and V is TRBV19, with D possibly TRBD1 on 5 matching bases. Trimming cost V 2 bases and J 1 base, with 9 bases left between them. In germline, CDR1 is LNHDA, CDR2 SQIVND (reference sequence). The CDR3 sequence is 15 residues long.

The rearrangement joins TRBV6-1 to TRBJ1-5; D perhaps matches TRBD1 (6 bases). This CDR3 region has 15 residues. The germline CDR1 and CDR2 sequences are MNHNS and SASEGT. The V end lost 0 bases, the J end lost 4 bases, and 10 bases lay between the germline ends. This CDR3 is CASSEASGTNQPQHF. CDR3 bases: TGTGCCAGCAGTGAAGCTTCCGGGACAAATCAGCCCCAGCATTTT.

The rearrangement links TRBV6-6 to TRBJ1-3; no definite D call. V was clipped by 5 bases and J by 4 bases, with 6 bases between them. CDR1 MNHNY and CDR2 SVGAGI come from the germline V gene (reference sequence). The CDR3 loop spans 12 amino acids. The CDR3 DNA reads as TGTGCCAGCAGTGATCAAGGAAACACCATATATTTT. It encodes CASSDQGNTIYF.

The V gene is TRBV5-4, the J gene TRBJ2-5, with D perhaps matching TRBD2 (6 bases). From germline, CDR1 is SGHNT and CDR2 YYREEE (reference sequence). Trimming took 0 bases from V and 2 from J, leaving 14 bases between them. The CDR3 is made up of 16 amino acids. The CDR3 coding sequence is TGTGCCAGCAGCTTGGGGACTAAGCTGGTGCAAGAGACCCAGTACTTC. Translated: CASSLGTKLVQETQYF.

This chain links TRBV10-3 with TRBJ2-1; 10 positions match TRBD1. Germline CDR1 is ENHRY and CDR2 is SYGVKD. The CDR3 spans 13 residues. V shed 10 bases, J shed 3 bases, and the junction held 3 bases outside the gene matches. The CDR3 sequence is CATGQGDYNEQFF. The CDR3 DNA is TGTGCCACCGGACAGGGGGACTACAATGAGCAGTTCTTC.

J is TRBJ1-1 and V is TRBV5-4; 7 bases match TRBD1. V gave up 0 bases and J gave up 5 bases; unmatched junction bases: 4. Germline CDR1 reads SGHNT; CDR2 reads YYREEE (reference sequence). The CDR3 covers 14 residues. CDR3 nucleotides: TGTGCCAGCAGCTTGGGACAGGGTAGTACTGAAGCTTTCTTT. Protein sequence: CASSLGQGSTEAFF.

This chain joins TRBV5-6 and TRBJ1-2; D unclear. Trimming stripped 0 bases from V and 2 bases from J, with 8 bases between. CDR1 is SGHDT, CDR2 YYEEEE, per germline. The CDR3 sequence is 14 residues long. The CDR3 sequence is CASSLEAVNYGYTF. CDR3 nucleotide sequence: TGTGCCAGCAGCTTGGAGGCAGTGAACTATGGCTACACCTTC.

The V gene is TRBV2, the J gene TRBJ1-2; D ambiguous. The CDR3 has 13 amino acids. Germline-derived CDR1 and CDR2 are SNHLY and FYNNEI. V was cut by 7 bases and J by 10 bases, with 19 bases left in between. CDR3 coding DNA: TGTGCCAGCAAGCAGGATTGGCAGTTCAACTACACCTTC. Translating it yields CASKQDWQFNYTF.

CDR3 residues: CASSPTPGEGVAFF. The CDR3 DNA reads as TGTGCCAGCAGCCCCACGCCAGGGGAGGGTGTAGCTTTCTTT. The chain is built from TRBV13 and TRBJ1-1; perhaps TRBD1 as D (6 bases). V was clipped by 5 bases and J by 10 bases, with 20 bases between them. This CDR3 has 14 residues. Germline V lookup: CDR1 PRHDT, CDR2 FYEKMQ (reference sequence).

This chain connects TRBV27 to TRBJ2-6; perhaps TRBD2 as D (6 bases). The length of the CDR3 is 19 residues. V lost 2 bases to trimming and J lost 0 bases, with 17 bases between them. Germline V gene data show CDR1 as MNHEY and CDR2 as SMNVEV (reference sequence). The CDR3 sequence is CASSLGVVAEISGANVLTF. For the CDR3, the DNA is TGTGCCAGCAGTTTAGGGGTGGTAGCGGAGATCTCTGGGGCCAACGTCCTGACTTTC.

V and J are TRBV6-1 and TRBJ2-7; no definite D call. The CDR3 extends over 15 amino acids. Germline V gene data show CDR1 as MNHNS and CDR2 as SASEGT. V gave up 4 bases and J gave up 6 bases, with 19 bases separating them. CDR3 DNA sequence: TGTGCCAGCAGTGCGTTCCGAGATCCCCAAACCGAGCAGTACTTC. The encoded protein is CASSAFRDPQTEQYF.

The chain couples TRBV7-3 to TRBJ2-1; 9 bases are a match to TRBD2. With 1 base clipped from V and 8 bases from J, the junction kept 6 bases outside the gene matches. The germline CDR1 and CDR2 sequences are SGHTA and FQGTGA. This CDR3 is 15 amino acids long. CDR3 amino acids: CASSLSGRVEDEQFF. In nucleotides, the CDR3 is TGTGCCAGCAGCTTAAGCGGGAGGGTTGAGGATGAGCAGTTCTTC. The full variable domain, completed using reference TRBV7-3 and TRBJ2-1, is GAGVSQTPSNKVTEKGKYVELRCDPISGHTALYWYRQSLGQGPEFLIYFQGTGAADDSGLPNDRFFAVRPEGSVSTLKIQRTERGDSAVYLCASSLSGRVEDEQFFGPGTRLTVL.

V gene TRBV2 combines with J gene TRBJ2-2, with no clear D. V dropped 6 bases and J dropped 4 bases, with 18 bases sitting between them. This CDR3 is 16 amino acids long. Germline V gene lookup returns CDR1 SNHLY and CDR2 FYNNEI. As DNA, the CDR3 is TGTGCCAGCAGCGAATTATGGACCTCGCGCACCGGGGAGCTGTTTTTT. Residues: CASSELWTSRTGELFF.

The chain couples TRBV28 to TRBJ1-5; D is perhaps TRBD1 (5 bases). Germline V lookup: CDR1 MDHEN, CDR2 SYDVKM. Trimming removed 6 bases from V and 1 base from J, with 13 bases in between. CDR3 length: 15 residues. CDR3 coding DNA: TGTGCCAGCAGGTCGGGACTCACCAGCAATCAGCCCCAGCATTTT. It encodes CASRSGLTSNQPQHF.

The chain has TRBV7-9 and TRBJ2-7; D could derive from TRBD1 or TRBD2 (5 bases each). Germline V CDR1 and CDR2: SEHNR, FQNEAQ (reference sequence). The CDR3 has 15 residues. Trimming took 1 base from V and 2 from J, leaving 12 bases between them. Here the CDR3 DNA reads TGTGCCAGCAGCTTAGACCGGGACCGTCCCTACGAGCAGTACTTC. Translated, it gives CASSLDRDRPYEQYF.

The rearrangement uses TRBV4-1 and TRBJ2-2; D is undetermined. Trimming left V 1 base short and J 4 bases short, with 10 bases between. The CDR3 covers 15 residues. Germline V gives CDR1 MGHRA, CDR2 YSYEKL. The CDR3 region has the DNA TGCGCCAGCAGCCAAGTAGGTTGGAGCACCGGGGAGCTGTTTTTT. This translates into CASSQVGWSTGELFF.

The rearrangement uses TRBV5-6 and TRBJ2-7, with TRBD2 as a possible D gene (6 bases). V gave up 4 bases and J gave up 3 bases, with 14 bases separating them. The CDR3 covers 14 residues. Germline lookup yields CDR1 SGHDT and CDR2 YYEEEE. The CDR3 DNA is TGTGCCAGCAGCCTGGCGGCGGGACGCTACGAGCAGTACTTC. It specifies CASSLAAGRYEQYF.

This clone has a single count. This sequence joins TRBV9 and TRBJ2-6; D is possibly TRBD2 (6 bases). In germline, CDR1 is SGDLS, CDR2 YYNGEE. CDR3 size: 17 residues. Trimming cost V 0 bases and J 0 bases, with 10 bases left between them. The CDR3 bases are TGTGCCAGCAGCGTAGGTAGCGGAGGCTCTGGGGCCAACGTCCTGACTTTC. This encodes CASSVGSGGSGANVLTF.

The chain joins TRBV15 to TRBJ1-5; D unclear. Looked up from germline, CDR1 is LNHNV and CDR2 is YYDKDF (reference sequence). The CDR3 contains 14 residues. The V end lost 3 bases, the J end lost 5 bases, and 11 bases lay between the germline ends. This CDR3 is CATSSRRVDQPQHF. CDR3 coding DNA: TGTGCCACCAGCAGCAGGCGGGTGGATCAGCCCCAGCATTTT. Full variable domain (missing parts from reference TRBV15 and TRBJ1-5): DAMVIQNPRYQVTQFGKPVTLSCSQTLNHNVMYWYQQKSSQAPKLLFHYYDKDFNNEADTPDNFQSRRPNTSFCFLDIRSPGLGDTAMYLCATSSRRVDQPQHFGDGTRLSIL.

The chain links TRBV4-1 to TRBJ1-1, with a tentative D call TRBD1 (6 bases). The germline V gene encodes CDR1 MGHRA and CDR2 YSYEKL. CDR3 length: 15 residues. The V and J ends lost 1 base and 7 bases respectively, with 16 bases between them. CDR3 nucleotides: TGCGCCAGCAGCCAAGTAGGGCAGGGGAAAGGTGAAGCTTTCTTT. Translated, it gives CASSQVGQGKGEAFF.